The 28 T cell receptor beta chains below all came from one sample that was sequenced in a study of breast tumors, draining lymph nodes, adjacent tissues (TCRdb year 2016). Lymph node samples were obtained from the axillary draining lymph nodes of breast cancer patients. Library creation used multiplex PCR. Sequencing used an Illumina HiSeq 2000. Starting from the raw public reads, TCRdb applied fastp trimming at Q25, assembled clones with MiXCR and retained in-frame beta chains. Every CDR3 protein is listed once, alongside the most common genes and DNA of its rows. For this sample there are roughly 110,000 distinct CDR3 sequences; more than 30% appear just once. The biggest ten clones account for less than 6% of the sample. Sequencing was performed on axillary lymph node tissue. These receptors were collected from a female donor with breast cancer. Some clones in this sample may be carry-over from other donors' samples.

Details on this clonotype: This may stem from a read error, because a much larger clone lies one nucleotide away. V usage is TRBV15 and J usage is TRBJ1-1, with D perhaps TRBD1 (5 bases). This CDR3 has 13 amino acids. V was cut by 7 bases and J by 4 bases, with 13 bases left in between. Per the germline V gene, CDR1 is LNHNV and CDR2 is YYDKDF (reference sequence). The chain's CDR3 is CATTGHLSTEAFF. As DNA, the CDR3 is TGTGCCACCACCGGACACTTGAGCACTGAAGCTTTCTTT.

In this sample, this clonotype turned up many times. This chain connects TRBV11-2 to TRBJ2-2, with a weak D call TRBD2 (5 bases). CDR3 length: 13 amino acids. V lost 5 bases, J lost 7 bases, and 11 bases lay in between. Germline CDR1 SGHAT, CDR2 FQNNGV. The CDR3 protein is CASSLTGSGELFF. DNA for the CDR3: TGTGCCAGCAGCCTCACGGGGAGCGGGGAGCTGTTTTTT.

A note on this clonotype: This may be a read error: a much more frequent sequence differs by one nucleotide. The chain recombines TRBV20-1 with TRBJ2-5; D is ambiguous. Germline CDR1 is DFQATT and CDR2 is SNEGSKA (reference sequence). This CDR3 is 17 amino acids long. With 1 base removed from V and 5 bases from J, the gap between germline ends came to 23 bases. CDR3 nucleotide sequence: TGCAGTGCTAGAGCAGGCTTAGTGCAGGCAGGTCGGGAGACCCAGTACTTC. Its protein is CSARAGLVQAGRETQYF.

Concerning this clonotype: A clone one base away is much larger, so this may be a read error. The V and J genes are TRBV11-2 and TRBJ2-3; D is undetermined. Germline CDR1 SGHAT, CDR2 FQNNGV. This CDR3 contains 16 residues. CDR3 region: CASSLGGLMGTDTQYF. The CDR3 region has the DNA TGTGCCAGCAGTTTAGGCGGTTTAATGGGCACAGATACGCAGTATTTT.

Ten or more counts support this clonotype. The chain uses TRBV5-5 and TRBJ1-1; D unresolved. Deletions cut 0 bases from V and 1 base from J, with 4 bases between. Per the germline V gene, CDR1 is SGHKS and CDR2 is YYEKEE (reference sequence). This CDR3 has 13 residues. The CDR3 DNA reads TGTGCCAGCAGCTTGGGGGCGAACACTGAAGCTTTCTTT. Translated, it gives CASSLGANTEAFF.

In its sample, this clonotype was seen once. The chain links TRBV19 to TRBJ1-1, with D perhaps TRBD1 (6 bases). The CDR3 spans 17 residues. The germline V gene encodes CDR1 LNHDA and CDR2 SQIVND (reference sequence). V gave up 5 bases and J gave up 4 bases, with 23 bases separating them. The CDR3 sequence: CASSLPAGGSMSTEAFF. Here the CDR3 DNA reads TGTGCCAGTAGTCTCCCGGCGGGGGGCTCCATGAGCACTGAAGCTTTCTTT.

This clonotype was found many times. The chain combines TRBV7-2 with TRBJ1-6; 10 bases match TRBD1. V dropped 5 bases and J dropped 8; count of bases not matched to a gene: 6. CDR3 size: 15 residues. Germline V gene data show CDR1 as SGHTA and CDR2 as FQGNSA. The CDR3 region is CASSQGQGVDSPLHF. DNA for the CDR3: TGTGCCAGCAGCCAAGGACAGGGGGTTGATTCACCCCTCCACTTT.

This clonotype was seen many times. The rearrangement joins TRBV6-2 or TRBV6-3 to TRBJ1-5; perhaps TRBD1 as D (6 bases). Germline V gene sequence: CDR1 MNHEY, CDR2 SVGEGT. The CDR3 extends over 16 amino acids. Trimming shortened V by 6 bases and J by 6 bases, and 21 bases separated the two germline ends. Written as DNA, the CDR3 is TGTGCCAGCAGCCACGGGACCAAGGGGGGGATTCAGCCCCAGCATTTT. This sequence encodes CASSHGTKGGIQPQHF.

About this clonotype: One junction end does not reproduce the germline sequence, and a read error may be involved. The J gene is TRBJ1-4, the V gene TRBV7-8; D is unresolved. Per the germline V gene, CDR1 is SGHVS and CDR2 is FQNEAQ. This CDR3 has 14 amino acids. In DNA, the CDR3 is TGTGCCAGCAGCTTAGGGCAGTACTATGAAGAACTGTTTTTT. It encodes CASSLGQYYEELFF.

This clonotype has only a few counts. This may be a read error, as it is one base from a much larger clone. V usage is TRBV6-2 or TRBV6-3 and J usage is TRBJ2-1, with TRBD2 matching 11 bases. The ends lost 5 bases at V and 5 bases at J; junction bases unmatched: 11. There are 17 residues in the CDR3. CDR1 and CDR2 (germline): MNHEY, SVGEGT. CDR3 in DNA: TGTGCCAGCAGTCACTACAGACTAGCGGGGTCTGACAATGAGCAGTTCTTC. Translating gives CASSHYRLAGSDNEQFF.

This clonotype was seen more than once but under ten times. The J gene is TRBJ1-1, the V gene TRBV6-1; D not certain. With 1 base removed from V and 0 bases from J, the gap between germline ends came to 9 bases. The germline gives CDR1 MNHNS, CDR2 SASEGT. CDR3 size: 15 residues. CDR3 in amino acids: CASSEDGSLNTEAFF. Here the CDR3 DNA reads TGTGCCAGCAGTGAAGATGGCAGCCTGAACACTGAAGCTTTCTTT.

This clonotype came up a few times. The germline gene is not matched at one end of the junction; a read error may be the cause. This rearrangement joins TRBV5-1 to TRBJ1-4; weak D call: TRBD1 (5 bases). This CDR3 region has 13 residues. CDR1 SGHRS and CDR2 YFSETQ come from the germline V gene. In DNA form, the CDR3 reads TGCGCCAGCAGCCCGGGGACCGTTGAAAACCTGTTTTTT. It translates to CASSPGTVENLFF.

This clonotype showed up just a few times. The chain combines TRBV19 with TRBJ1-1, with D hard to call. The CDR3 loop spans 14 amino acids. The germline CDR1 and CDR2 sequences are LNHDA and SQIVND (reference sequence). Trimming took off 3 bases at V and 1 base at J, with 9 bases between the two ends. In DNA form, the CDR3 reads TGTGCCAGTAGTATGGGTCCTTCGAACACTGAAGCTTTCTTT. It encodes CASSMGPSNTEAFF.

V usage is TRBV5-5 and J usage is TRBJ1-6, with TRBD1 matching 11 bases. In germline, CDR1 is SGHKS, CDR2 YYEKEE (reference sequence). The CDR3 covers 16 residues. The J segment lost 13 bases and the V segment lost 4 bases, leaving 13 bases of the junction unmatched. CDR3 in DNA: TGTGCCAGCAGCGGGCGGACAGGGGGCGATGATCAGCCCCTCCACTTT. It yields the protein CASSGRTGGDDQPLHF.

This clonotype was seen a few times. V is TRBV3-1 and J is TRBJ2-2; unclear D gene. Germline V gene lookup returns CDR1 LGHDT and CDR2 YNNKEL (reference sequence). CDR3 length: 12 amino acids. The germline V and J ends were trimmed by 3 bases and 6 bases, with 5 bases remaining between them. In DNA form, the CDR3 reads TGTGCCAGCAGCCAGGAAGCCGGGGAGCTGTTTTTT. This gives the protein CASSQEAGELFF.

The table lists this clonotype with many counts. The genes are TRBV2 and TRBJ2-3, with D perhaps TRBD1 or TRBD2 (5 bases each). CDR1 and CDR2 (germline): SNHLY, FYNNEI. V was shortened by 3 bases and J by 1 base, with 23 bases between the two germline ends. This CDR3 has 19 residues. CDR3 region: CASSEIPVTEGSGTDTQYF. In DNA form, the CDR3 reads TGTGCCAGCAGTGAGATCCCCGTCACCGAGGGGTCCGGCACAGATACGCAGTATTTT. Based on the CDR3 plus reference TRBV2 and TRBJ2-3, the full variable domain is EPEVTQTPSHQVTQMGQEVILRCVPISNHLYFYWYRQILGQKVEFLVSFYNNEISEKSEIFDDQFSVERPDGSNFTLKIRSTKLEDSAMYFCASSEIPVTEGSGTDTQYFGPGTRLTVL.

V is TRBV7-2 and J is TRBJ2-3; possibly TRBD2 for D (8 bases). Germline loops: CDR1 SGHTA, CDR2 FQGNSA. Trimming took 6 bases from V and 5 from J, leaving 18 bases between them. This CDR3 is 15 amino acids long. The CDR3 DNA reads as TGTGCCAGCAGTTCAGGGGGACTAGTGGGAGATACGCAGTATTTT. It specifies CASSSGGLVGDTQYF.

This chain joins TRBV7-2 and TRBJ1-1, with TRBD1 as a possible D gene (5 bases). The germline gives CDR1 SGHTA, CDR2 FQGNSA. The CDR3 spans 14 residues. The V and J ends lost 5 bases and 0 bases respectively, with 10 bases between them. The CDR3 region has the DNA TGTGCCAGCAGCCCGGGACGGTTGAACACTGAAGCTTTCTTT. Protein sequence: CASSPGRLNTEAFF.

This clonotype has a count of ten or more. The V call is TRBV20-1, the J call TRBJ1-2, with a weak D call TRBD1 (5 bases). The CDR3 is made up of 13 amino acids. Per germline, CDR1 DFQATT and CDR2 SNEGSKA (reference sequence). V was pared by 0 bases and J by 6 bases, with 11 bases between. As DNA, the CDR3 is TGCAGTGCTAGAGATCCCCGGGACCATGGCTACACCTTC. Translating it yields CSARDPRDHGYTF.

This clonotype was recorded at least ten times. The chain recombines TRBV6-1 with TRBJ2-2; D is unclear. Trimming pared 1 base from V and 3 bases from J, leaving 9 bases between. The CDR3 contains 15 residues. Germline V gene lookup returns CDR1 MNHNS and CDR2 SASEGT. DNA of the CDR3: TGTGCCAGCAGTGAAGTGAGCCTATACACCGGGGAGCTGTTTTTT. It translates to CASSEVSLYTGELFF.

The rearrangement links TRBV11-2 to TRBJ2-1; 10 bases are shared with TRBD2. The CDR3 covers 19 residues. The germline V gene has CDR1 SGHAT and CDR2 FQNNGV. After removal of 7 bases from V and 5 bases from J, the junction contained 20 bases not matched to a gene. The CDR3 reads CASNDFPGLASGSHNEQFF. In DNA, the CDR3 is TGTGCCAGCAACGACTTCCCGGGACTAGCGTCGGGTTCCCACAATGAGCAGTTCTTC.

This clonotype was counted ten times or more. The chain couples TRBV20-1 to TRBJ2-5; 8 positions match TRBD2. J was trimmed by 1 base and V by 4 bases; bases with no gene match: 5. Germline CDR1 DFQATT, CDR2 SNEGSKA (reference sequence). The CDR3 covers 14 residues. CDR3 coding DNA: TGCAGTGCTACAGGACTAGCATTCCAAGAGACCCAGTACTTC. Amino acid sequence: CSATGLAFQETQYF.

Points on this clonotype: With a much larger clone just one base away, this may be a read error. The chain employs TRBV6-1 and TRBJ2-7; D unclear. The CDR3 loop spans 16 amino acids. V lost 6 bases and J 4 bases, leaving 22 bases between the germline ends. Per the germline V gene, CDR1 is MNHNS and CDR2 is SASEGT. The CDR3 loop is CASRQDIRVVQYEQYF. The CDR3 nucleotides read TGTGCCAGCAGGCAAGACATACGGGTCGTTCAATACGAGCAGTACTTC.

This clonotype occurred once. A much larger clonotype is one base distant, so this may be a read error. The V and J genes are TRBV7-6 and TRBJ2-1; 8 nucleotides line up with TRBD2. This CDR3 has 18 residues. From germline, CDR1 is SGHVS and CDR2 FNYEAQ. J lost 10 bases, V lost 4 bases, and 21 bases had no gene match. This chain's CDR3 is CASSSAQVAGSSRLEQFF. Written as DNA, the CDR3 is TGTGCCAGCAGCTCAGCGCAGGTAGCGGGATCCTCGCGGCTGGAGCAGTTCTTC.

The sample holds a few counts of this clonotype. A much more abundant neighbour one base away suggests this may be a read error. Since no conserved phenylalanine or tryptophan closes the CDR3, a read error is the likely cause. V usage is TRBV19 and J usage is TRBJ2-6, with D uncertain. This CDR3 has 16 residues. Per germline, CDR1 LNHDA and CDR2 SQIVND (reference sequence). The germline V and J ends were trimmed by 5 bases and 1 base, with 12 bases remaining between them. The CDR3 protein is CASSVGLGSGANVLTS. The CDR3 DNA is TGTGCCAGTAGTGTGGGTTTGGGATCTGGGGCCAACGTCCTGACTTCC.

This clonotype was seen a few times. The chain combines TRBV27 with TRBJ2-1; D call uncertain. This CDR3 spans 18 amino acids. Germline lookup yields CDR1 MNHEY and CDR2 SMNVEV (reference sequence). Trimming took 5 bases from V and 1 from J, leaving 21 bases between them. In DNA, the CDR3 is TGTGCCAGCAGTCCTCGACCAAACATCGGCCCATCCTACAATGAGCAGTTCTTC. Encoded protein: CASSPRPNIGPSYNEQFF.

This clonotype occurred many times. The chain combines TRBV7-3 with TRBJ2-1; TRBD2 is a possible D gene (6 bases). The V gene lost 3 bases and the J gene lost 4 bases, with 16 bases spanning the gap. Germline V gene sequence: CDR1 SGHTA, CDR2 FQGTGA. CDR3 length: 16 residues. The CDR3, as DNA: TGTGCCAGCAGCTTGGGAGGTCCCCCTGGGTACAATGAGCAGTTCTTC. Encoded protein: CASSLGGPPGYNEQFF.

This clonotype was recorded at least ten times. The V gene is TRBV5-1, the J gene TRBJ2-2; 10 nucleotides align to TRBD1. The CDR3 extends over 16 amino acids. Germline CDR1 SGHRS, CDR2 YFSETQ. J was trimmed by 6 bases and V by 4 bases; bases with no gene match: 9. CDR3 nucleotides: TGCGCCAGCAGCCTGGACAGGGGGTATTCGGCCGGGGAGCTGTTTTTT. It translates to CASSLDRGYSAGELFF.